The rows below give T cell receptor beta chains drawn from one sample of a study of blood T cells in healthy people across ages. TCRdb ran MiXCR on the 5' RACE reads and lists one entry per CDR3 protein. The table records 1.5 million to 2 million distinct CDR3 sequences, 28% of them present only once. Sequenced: blood. The source of these receptors is a woman in her twenties or thirties in good health. Both conserved end residues are part of each CDR3. D genes are given only for firm matches. Not all rows give a size; the values are once, few, many and, for expanded clones, a class.

V gene: TRBV20-1; D gene: .; clone size: few; J gene: TRBJ2-7; CDR3 DNA: TGCAGTGCCAGGCTCGAGGGGCGCAGATACGAGCAGTACTTC; CDR3 protein: CSARLEGRRYEQYF
V gene: TRBV11-3; D gene: TRBD2; clone size: many; J gene: TRBJ2-1; CDR3 DNA: TGTGCCAGCAGCCCTAGACTAGCGGGACGCGATGAGCAGTTCTTC; CDR3 protein: CASSPRLAGRDEQFF
V gene: TRBV27; D gene: .; clone size: .; J gene: TRBJ2-1; CDR3 DNA: TGTGCCAGCAGTTCCCTTAGTGGCTCCTACAATGAGCAGTTCTTC; CDR3 protein: CASSSLSGSYNEQFF
V gene: TRBV2; D gene: TRBD2; clone size: .; J gene: TRBJ2-3; CDR3 DNA: TGTGCCAGCAGTGAAGAGGCTAGCGGCGCCCTCGCGCAGTATTTT; CDR3 protein: CASSEEASGALAQYF
V gene: TRBV5-1; D gene: .; clone size: .; J gene: TRBJ1-2; CDR3 DNA: TGCGCCAGCAGCTTGGAAAGGTTCCCCGGCTACACCTTC; CDR3 protein: CASSLERFPGYTF
V gene: TRBV14; D gene: .; clone size: few; J gene: TRBJ2-1; CDR3 DNA: TGTGCCAGCAGCCAGTCGCGGGACGCCCGTCACAATGAGCAGTTCTTC; CDR3 protein: CASSQSRDARHNEQFF
V gene: TRBV4-1; D gene: TRBD2; clone size: few; J gene: TRBJ2-7; CDR3 DNA: TGCGCCAGCAGCCAGCGGACTAGCGGGGGGGCCAATGAGCAGTACTTC; CDR3 protein: CASSQRTSGGANEQYF
V gene: TRBV12-3/TRBV12-4; D gene: .; clone size: many; J gene: TRBJ1-2; CDR3 DNA: TGTGCCAGCAGTCCTGGAACCCGCACGGGTGACTATGGCTACACCTTC; CDR3 protein: CASSPGTRTGDYGYTF
V gene: TRBV15; D gene: TRBD1; clone size: .; J gene: TRBJ1-2; CDR3 DNA: TGTGCCACCAGCAGAACAACAGGGGCTAACTATGGCCACACCTTC; CDR3 protein: CATSRTTGANYGHTF
V gene: TRBV6-2/TRBV6-3; D gene: TRBD2; clone size: few; J gene: TRBJ2-7; CDR3 DNA: TGTGCCAGCAGTTTTTCCGGGACTAGCCTCCCCTACGAGCAGTACTTC; CDR3 protein: CASSFSGTSLPYEQYF
V gene: TRBV7-9; D gene: TRBD1; clone size: few; J gene: TRBJ1-3; CDR3 DNA: TGTGCCAGCAGACGGGACAGCTCTGGAAACACCATATATTTT; CDR3 protein: CASRRDSSGNTIYF
V gene: TRBV24-1; D gene: TRBD1; clone size: few; J gene: TRBJ1-5; CDR3 DNA: TGTGCCACCAGTGATTTCCGGGACAGGGGGCGGCAGGGTCAGCCCCAGCATTTT; CDR3 protein: CATSDFRDRGRQGQPQHF
V gene: TRBV20-1; D gene: .; clone size: many; J gene: TRBJ2-1; CDR3 DNA: TGCAGTGCTGAGGATTCTTCGCGTCTGTTCTTC; CDR3 protein: CSAEDSSRLFF
V gene: TRBV7-9; D gene: TRBD2; clone size: many; J gene: TRBJ2-4; CDR3 DNA: TGTGCCAGCAGCTTGGGACTAGCGGGAGATCAGTACTTC; CDR3 protein: CASSLGLAGDQYF
V gene: TRBV2; D gene: .; clone size: few; J gene: TRBJ2-3; CDR3 DNA: TGTGCCAGCAGGGAGGGGATAACAGATACGCAGTATTTT; CDR3 protein: CASREGITDTQYF
V gene: TRBV20-1; D gene: TRBD1; clone size: few; J gene: TRBJ1-4; CDR3 DNA: TGCAGTGCTCAGACAGGGGGTAGTGAAAAACTGTTTTTT; CDR3 protein: CSAQTGGSEKLFF
V gene: TRBV10-1; D gene: .; clone size: .; J gene: TRBJ1-1; CDR3 DNA: TGCGCCAGCAGGGAGTCCGGTGGGACTGAAGCTTTCTTT; CDR3 protein: CASRESGGTEAFF
V gene: TRBV2; D gene: .; clone size: many; J gene: TRBJ2-4; CDR3 DNA: TGTGCCAGCAGTGATTTGGGGCTAGCCAAAAACATTCAGTACTTC; CDR3 protein: CASSDLGLAKNIQYF
V gene: TRBV9; D gene: TRBD2; clone size: .; J gene: TRBJ2-7; CDR3 DNA: TGTGCCAGCAGCGTAGTTGCTAGCGGGGGGGCGGGGGACAATGAGCAGTACTTC; CDR3 protein: CASSVVASGGAGDNEQYF
V gene: TRBV29-1; D gene: .; clone size: many; J gene: TRBJ1-2; CDR3 DNA: TGCAGCGTTGATGGTCGGGCCGAGAGGGGCTACACCTTC; CDR3 protein: CSVDGRAERGYTF
V gene: TRBV12-3/TRBV12-4; D gene: .; clone size: few; J gene: TRBJ2-3; CDR3 DNA: TGTGCCAGCAGTTCGGGTCTAGGCCCACAAGATACGCAGTATTTT; CDR3 protein: CASSSGLGPQDTQYF
V gene: TRBV11-2; D gene: TRBD2; clone size: many; J gene: TRBJ2-7; CDR3 DNA: TGTGCCAGCATAGGGACTAGTGGAGGGGGAGAGCAGTACTTC; CDR3 protein: CASIGTSGGGEQYF
V gene: TRBV29-1; D gene: .; clone size: .; J gene: TRBJ1-1; CDR3 DNA: TGCAGCGTTGCCCTGTTAGCAGACAACACTGAAGCTTTCTTT; CDR3 protein: CSVALLADNTEAFF
V gene: TRBV18; D gene: .; clone size: .; J gene: TRBJ1-1; CDR3 DNA: TGTGCCAGCTCACCAGGGTTGGGCGTAGGTGACACTGAAGCTTTCTTT; CDR3 protein: CASSPGLGVGDTEAFF
V gene: TRBV7-2; D gene: TRBD2; clone size: .; J gene: TRBJ2-5; CDR3 DNA: TGTGCCAGCAGCTTAAACCGAGGCGGGCCGGGAGGTGCGCAGTACTTC; CDR3 protein: CASSLNRGGPGGAQYF
V gene: TRBV12-3/TRBV12-4; D gene: .; clone size: many; J gene: TRBJ2-1; CDR3 DNA: TGTGCCAGCAGTTTATTGAGGCTAGCTCAAGACAATGAGCAGTTCTTC; CDR3 protein: CASSLLRLAQDNEQFF
V gene: TRBV20-1; D gene: TRBD1; clone size: .; J gene: TRBJ2-5; CDR3 DNA: TGCAGTGCTATCAGGGGGCAGACCCAGTACTTC; CDR3 protein: CSAIRGQTQYF
V gene: TRBV30; D gene: TRBD2; clone size: .; J gene: TRBJ2-4; CDR3 DNA: TGTGCCTGGGGACTAGCGGTCGGGGAGCAGTACTTC; CDR3 protein: CAWGLAVGEQYF
V gene: TRBV25-1; D gene: .; clone size: few; J gene: TRBJ1-1; CDR3 DNA: TGTGCCAGCAGGGGGGTGACTGAAGCTTTCTTT; CDR3 protein: CASRGVTEAFF
V gene: TRBV5-1; D gene: .; clone size: many; J gene: TRBJ2-1; CDR3 DNA: TGCGCCAGCAGCTTGGGAGGGATTTACAATGAGCAGTTCTTC; CDR3 protein: CASSLGGIYNEQFF
V gene: TRBV7-3; D gene: .; clone size: few; J gene: TRBJ2-7; CDR3 DNA: TGTGCCAGCAGCTTAACGTCGGGGGCCGAGCAGTACTTC; CDR3 protein: CASSLTSGAEQYF
V gene: TRBV15; D gene: .; clone size: many; J gene: TRBJ2-5; CDR3 DNA: TGTGCCACCAGCCGAGGAGGAGACCAAGAGACCCAGTACTTC; CDR3 protein: CATSRGGDQETQYF
V gene: TRBV27; D gene: .; clone size: .; J gene: TRBJ2-7; CDR3 DNA: TGTGCCAGCAGTTTATCTTCGCAGGGCGAGCAGTACTTC; CDR3 protein: CASSLSSQGEQYF
V gene: TRBV10-3; D gene: .; clone size: many; J gene: TRBJ2-5; CDR3 DNA: TGTGCCATCAGTGAGTCCATCACCCGGACCTCCCCGGGAGAGACCCAGTACTTC; CDR3 protein: CAISESITRTSPGETQYF